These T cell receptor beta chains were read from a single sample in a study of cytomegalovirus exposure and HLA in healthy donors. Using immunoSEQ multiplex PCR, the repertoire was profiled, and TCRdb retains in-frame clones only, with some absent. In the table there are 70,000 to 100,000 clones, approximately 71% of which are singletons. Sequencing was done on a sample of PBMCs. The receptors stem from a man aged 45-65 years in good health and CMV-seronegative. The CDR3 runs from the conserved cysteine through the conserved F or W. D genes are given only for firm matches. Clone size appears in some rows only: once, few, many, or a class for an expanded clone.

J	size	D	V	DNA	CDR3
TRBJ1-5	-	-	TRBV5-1	TGCGCCAGCAGCTTGGGAGGACAGCCTGGCCAGCCCCAGCATTTT	CASSLGGQPGQPQHF
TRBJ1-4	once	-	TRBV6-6	TGTGCCAGCAGTTACCTCAATCAGGGAAAACTGTTTTTT	CASSYLNQGKLFF
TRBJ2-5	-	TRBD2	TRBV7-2	TGTGCCAGCAGCTTAGTTGGGACTAGCGGGACCCAGTACTTC	CASSLVGTSGTQYF
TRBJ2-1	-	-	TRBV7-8	TGTGCCAGCAGCTCCCCCAGGAGGGGTTCCAACAATGAGCAGTTCTTC	CASSSPRRGSNNEQFF
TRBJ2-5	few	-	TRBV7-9	TGTGCCAGCAGCTTGGCAGGGTCAAGAGCGAAGACCCAGTACTTC	CASSLAGSRAKTQYF
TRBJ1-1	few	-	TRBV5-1	TGCGCCAGCAGCTTGGCTGGGGGGTGGGGGGCTGAAGCTTTCTTT	CASSLAGGWGAEAFF
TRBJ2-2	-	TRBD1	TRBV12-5	TGTGCTAGTGGCCGAGGGGGCGAGATCGGGGAGCTGTTTTTT	CASGRGGEIGELFF
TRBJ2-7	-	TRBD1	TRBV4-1	TGCGCCAGCAGCAGCCGACAGGGGGATTCCTACGAGCAGTACTTC	CASSSRQGDSYEQYF
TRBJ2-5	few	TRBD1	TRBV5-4	TGTGCCAGCAGCTTACCCGACAGGGTAGGCGAGACCCAGTACTTC	CASSLPDRVGETQYF
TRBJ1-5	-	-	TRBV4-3	TGCGCCAGCAGCCAAGATCCGGGGGACGGTTACAATCAGCCCCAGCATTTT	CASSQDPGDGYNQPQHF
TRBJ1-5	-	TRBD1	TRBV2	TGTGCCAGCAGTCCCGACAGGGTCGGTCAGCCCCAGCATTTT	CASSPDRVGQPQHF
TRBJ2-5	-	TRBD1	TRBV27	TGTGCCAGCAGCCGTTTTTTTGACAGGGGGTCCAGACGGGAGACCCAGTACTTC	CASSRFFDRGSRRETQYF
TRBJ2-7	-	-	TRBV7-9	TGTGCCAGCAGCTTAGTGAGGGCAGGGGCCACATCCTACGAGCAGTACTTC	CASSLVRAGATSYEQYF
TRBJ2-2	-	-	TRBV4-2	TGTGCCAGCAGCCACGGTCTTGGGAACACCGGGGAGCTGTTTTTT	CASSHGLGNTGELFF
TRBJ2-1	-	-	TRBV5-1	TGCGCCAGCAGCTTGGGACAGTATCGTGCTGAGCAGTTCTTC	CASSLGQYRAEQFF
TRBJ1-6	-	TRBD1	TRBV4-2	TGTGCCAGCAGCCTACCGGGACAGGGCGGTTCACCCCTCCACTTT	CASSLPGQGGSPLHF
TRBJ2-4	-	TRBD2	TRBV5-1	TGCGCCAGCAGCCGGCGGTCTAGCGGGAGGACCCCATACATTCAGTACTTC	CASSRRSSGRTPYIQYF
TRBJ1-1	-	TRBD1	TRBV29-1	TGCAGCGGACAGGGGGGTTGGGACACTGAAGCTTTCTTT	CSGQGGWDTEAFF
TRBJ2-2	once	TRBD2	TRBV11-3	TGTGCCAGCAGCTGGCGCGGGAGTAGGGGCGGGGAGCTGTTTTTT	CASSWRGSRGGELFF
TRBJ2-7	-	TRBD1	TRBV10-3	TGTGCCATCAGCCCGGGACAGTATCTTACCTACGAGCAGTACTTC	CAISPGQYLTYEQYF
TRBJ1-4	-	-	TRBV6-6	TGTGCCAGCAGTTGGCTGTATGAAAAACTGTTTTTT	CASSWLYEKLFF
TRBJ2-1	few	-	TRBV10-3	TGTGCCATCAGTGAGTCGTCAAGGGAGAGGGACAATGAGCAGTTCTTC	CAISESSRERDNEQFF
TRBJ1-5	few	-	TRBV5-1	TGCGCCAGCAGCTTTGAGGGTTATAGCAATCAGCCCCAGCATTTT	CASSFEGYSNQPQHF
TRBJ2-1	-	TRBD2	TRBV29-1	TGCAGCGTTGGAGGACTAGCGGGCGACAATGAGCAGTTCTTC	CSVGGLAGDNEQFF
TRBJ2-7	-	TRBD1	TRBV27	TGTGCCAGCAGTCTTACAGGGGGCCATTCCTACGAGCAGTACTTC	CASSLTGGHSYEQYF
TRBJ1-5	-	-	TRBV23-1	TGCGCCAGCAGACCCACCAATAGAAGCTGTCATCAGCCCCAGCATTTT	CASRPTNRSCHQPQHF
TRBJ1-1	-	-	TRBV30	TGTGCCTGGAGTCGGATAGGGGGAACTGAAGCTTTCTTT	CAWSRIGGTEAFF
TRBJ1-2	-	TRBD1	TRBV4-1	TGCGCCAGCAGCAACTCCGGGACAGGGGGCATCTATGGCTACACCTTC	CASSNSGTGGIYGYTF
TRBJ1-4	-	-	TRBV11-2	TGTGCCAGCAGCTCGTGGGCAGGGTATGGTGAAAAACTGTTTTTT	CASSSWAGYGEKLFF
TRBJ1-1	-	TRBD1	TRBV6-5	TGTGCCAGCAGGATCAACAGGGGAACTGAAGCTTTCTTT	CASRINRGTEAFF